This passage covers 18 T cell receptor beta chains from one sample sequenced in a study of T-cell memory formation after mild COVID-19. TCRdb reanalysed the 5' RACE reads using MiXCR and keeps one entry per CDR3 protein. Altogether 540,000 or so distinct CDR3 sequences are present, over 20% being singletons, with the ten largest covering approximately 12%. Sequenced: PBMCs or a T cell subset sorted from them (not recorded which). The receptor source for this set is an adult woman who had mild COVID-19 (a few samples of this study predate the infection). Cell type and time point are not known.

The rearrangement joins TRBV7-9 to TRBJ2-3; maybe TRBD2 (5 bases). V gave up 3 bases and J gave up 4 bases, with 14 bases separating them. Germline V CDR1 and CDR2: SEHNR, FQNEAQ (reference sequence). CDR3 length: 15 residues. CDR3 DNA: TGTGCCAGCAGCTTCGAGGAAGAGGGCGCAGATACGCAGTATTTT. Translating gives CASSFEEEGADTQYF.

The gene calls are TRBV7-3 and TRBJ2-7; 10 positions agree with TRBD1. This CDR3 contains 15 residues. The germline V gene has CDR1 SGHTA and CDR2 FQGTGA. The V segment lost 4 bases and the J segment 1 base; nucleotides outside the gene matches: 4. The CDR3 DNA reads TGTGCCAGCAGCTCAGGACAGGGGGGATCCTACGAGCAGTACTTC. Protein product: CASSSGQGGSYEQYF. Using reference TRBV7-3 and TRBJ2-7 for the parts outside the CDR3, the full variable domain is GAGVSQTPSNKVTEKGKYVELRCDPISGHTALYWYRQSLGQGPEFLIYFQGTGAADDSGLPNDRFFAVRPEGSVSTLKIQRTERGDSAVYLCASSSGQGGSYEQYFGPGTRLTVT.

This clonotype was detected a few times. V gene TRBV18 combines with J gene TRBJ2-5; no definite D call. Per germline, CDR1 KGHSH and CDR2 LQKENI. Trimming took off 3 bases at V and 7 bases at J, with 9 bases between the two ends. CDR3 length: 12 residues. The CDR3 DNA is TGTGCCAGCTCACCCGCGGAACGGACCCAGTACTTC. Its translation is CASSPAERTQYF.

This clonotype was recorded a few times. The chain links TRBV20-1 to TRBJ2-1; no firm D call. The CDR3 is 12 residues long. Germline values: CDR1 DFQATT, CDR2 SNEGSKA (reference sequence). With 6 bases removed from V and 8 bases from J, the gap between germline ends came to 14 bases. The DNA for the CDR3 is TGCAGTGCGCCCGAGAGAGTCGATGAGCAGTTCTTC. Translating it yields CSAPERVDEQFF.

This clonotype was observed a few times. J is TRBJ2-7 and V is TRBV7-6; 12 bases are a match to TRBD2. CDR1 and CDR2 from the germline V gene are SGHVS and FNYEAQ. The trim removed 5 bases at V and 2 bases at J, leaving 7 bases unmatched. The CDR3 extends over 16 amino acids. For the CDR3, the DNA is TGTGCCAGCAGCCGACTAGCGGGAGATGACACCTACGAGCAGTACTTC. Translated, it gives CASSRLAGDDTYEQYF.

This clonotype was seen a handful of times. The J gene is TRBJ2-5, the V gene TRBV7-9; D perhaps matches TRBD2 (5 bases). V was shortened by 4 bases and J by 2 bases, with 14 bases between the two germline ends. Germline values: CDR1 SEHNR, CDR2 FQNEAQ (reference sequence). This CDR3 comprises 15 residues. The CDR3 spells CASSSSLGDQETQYF. CDR3 DNA sequence: TGTGCCAGCAGCTCCTCTCTGGGAGATCAAGAGACCCAGTACTTC. Full variable domain (missing parts from reference TRBV7-9 and TRBJ2-5): DTGVSQNPRHKITKRGQNVTFRCDPISEHNRLYWYRQTLGQGPEFLTYFQNEAQLEKSRLLSDRFSAERPKGSFSTLEIQRTEQGDSAMYLCASSSSLGDQETQYFGPGTRLLVL.

Points on this clonotype: A clone one base away is much larger, so this may be a read error. The chain combines TRBV5-4 with TRBJ2-2; tentatively, D is TRBD2 (5 bases). This CDR3 has 12 amino acids. Germline loops: CDR1 SGHNT, CDR2 YYREEE (reference sequence). The DNA for the CDR3 is TGTGCCAGCAGCGGGAACACCGGGGAGATGTTTTTT. It codes for CASSGNTGEMFF.

This clonotype has a handful of counts. CDR3 nucleotides: TGCGCCAGCAGCCACCCCGGGACTAGTAACGAGCAGTACTTC. Translation gives CASSHPGTSNEQYF. The gene calls are TRBV5-1 and TRBJ2-7; 8 bases align to TRBD2. J lost 5 bases, V lost 4 bases, and 8 bases had no gene match. There are 14 residues in the CDR3. CDR1 is SGHRS, CDR2 YFSETQ, per germline.

This clonotype occurred a few times. The gene calls are TRBV4-1 and TRBJ1-1; D gene ambiguous. CDR1 MGHRA and CDR2 YSYEKL come from the germline V gene. Trimming stripped 4 bases from V and 7 bases from J, with 19 bases between. This CDR3 has 15 amino acids. The DNA for the CDR3 is TGCGCCAGCAGCCGTGATAGAAACAGCCCCCTTGAAGCTTTCTTT. Translating it yields CASSRDRNSPLEAFF.

The CDR3: CASSRRTSGSTYEQYF. DNA for the CDR3: TGCGCCAGCAGCCGACGGACTAGCGGGAGTACTTACGAGCAGTACTTC. The genes are TRBV5-1 and TRBJ2-7; TRBD2 aligns across 13 bases. V lost 4 bases and J lost 4; bases outside the gene matches: 8. Germline loops: CDR1 SGHRS, CDR2 YFSETQ. The CDR3 contains 16 residues.

There are many counts of this clonotype. V usage is TRBV25-1 and J usage is TRBJ2-7; unclear D gene. Germline V gives CDR1 MGHDK, CDR2 SYGVNS. V lost 0 bases and J 5 bases, leaving 5 bases between the germline ends. CDR3 length: 12 residues. The chain's CDR3 is CASSEYENEQYF. The CDR3 coding sequence is TGTGCCAGCAGTGAATATGAAAACGAGCAGTACTTC.

This clonotype has just a few counts. The rearrangement joins TRBV5-1 to TRBJ2-1, with 10 bases lining up with TRBD2. Per germline, CDR1 SGHRS and CDR2 YFSETQ. CDR3 length: 16 residues. Germline trimming cut 4 bases from V and 4 bases from J; bases unmatched to any gene: 8. CDR3 DNA: TGCGCCAGCAGCCGAGAACTAGCGGGACCTTACAATGAGCAGTTCTTC. It codes for CASSRELAGPYNEQFF.

This chain connects TRBV7-2 to TRBJ2-7; 8 bases align to TRBD2. V shed 3 bases and J 0 bases; nucleotides not matched to a gene: 4. The CDR3 runs to 15 residues. The V gene's germline CDR1 is SGHTA and CDR2 FQGNSA. CDR3 sequence: CASSLGLVLSYEQYF. The CDR3 region has the DNA TGTGCCAGCAGCTTGGGACTAGTTCTCTCCTACGAGCAGTACTTC.

This clonotype was seen a single time. The gene calls are TRBV6-5 and TRBJ2-1; D unresolved. There are 16 residues in the CDR3. Germline-derived CDR1 and CDR2 are MNHEY and SVGAGI. V was pared by 5 bases and J by 0 bases, with 14 bases between. CDR3 sequence reads: CASSLVSPSSYNEQFF. As DNA, the CDR3 is TGTGCCAGCAGTCTAGTCAGTCCGAGCTCCTACAATGAGCAGTTCTTC.

The chain links TRBV3-1 to TRBJ2-2, with D unresolved. The CDR3 loop spans 13 amino acids. Germline loops: CDR1 LGHDT, CDR2 YNNKEL (reference sequence). V was trimmed by 1 base and J by 6 bases, leaving 6 bases between them. The CDR3, as DNA: TGTGCCAGCAGCCAAGTCTCGGCCGGGGAGCTGTTTTTT. Translated: CASSQVSAGELFF.

The rearrangement links TRBV25-1 to TRBJ2-5; 13 positions agree with TRBD2. J lost 5 bases, V lost 4 bases, and 7 bases had no gene match. Germline V gene sequence: CDR1 MGHDK, CDR2 SYGVNS. The CDR3 loop spans 16 amino acids. CDR3 in amino acids: CASSAGLAGEAETQYF. CDR3 nucleotides: TGTGCCAGCAGTGCCGGACTAGCGGGAGAGGCGGAGACCCAGTACTTC.

This chain uses TRBV12-3 or TRBV12-4 with TRBJ2-2, with 8 bases identical to TRBD2. The CDR3 extends over 15 amino acids. The V gene end was trimmed by 3 bases and the J gene end by 5 bases; junction bases not matched to a gene: 5. CDR3 nucleotides: TGTGCCAGCAGTTTGGCGGGAGGACGGACCGGGGAGCTGTTTTTT. Its translation is CASSLAGGRTGELFF.

The genes are TRBV7-9 and TRBJ2-3; D is uncertain. Trimming pared 2 bases from V and 0 bases from J, leaving 9 bases between. The CDR3 sequence is 15 residues long. The germline V gene encodes CDR1 SEHNR and CDR2 FQNEAQ (reference sequence). CDR3 coding DNA: TGTGCCAGCAGCTTAAAGGGTGGTAGCACAGATACGCAGTATTTT. Translating gives CASSLKGGSTDTQYF.